One sample yielded the 22 T cell receptor beta chains listed below, sequenced in a study of CD8+CD57+ T cells in acquired aplastic anemia. Genomic DNA acted as the template from which TCR beta VDJ combination and CDR3 sequence profiling were carried out. Using its own MiXCR run on the reads, TCRdb lists one record per CDR3 protein. The sample lists 130,000 or so distinct CDR3 sequences, 55% to 60% occurring once. Patients sequenced had flow cytometry evidence of CD8+CD57+ cell expansion. Sequenced sample: sorted CD4+, CD8+, or CD8+CD57+ T cells (not recorded which) from PBMCs. The source of these receptors is a human donor with aplastic anemia.

This clonotype has just a few counts. The chain combines TRBV15 with TRBJ2-3; TRBD1 aligns across 7 bases. This CDR3 is built from 14 residues. Looked up from germline, CDR1 is LNHNV and CDR2 is YYDKDF (reference sequence). The V gene end was trimmed by 9 bases and the J gene end by 11 bases; junction bases not matched to a gene: 17. The CDR3 sequence: CATKTGPGNNEQYF. The CDR3 nucleotides are TGTGCCACAAAGACAGGGCCGGGGAACAATGAGCAGTATTTT.

In this sample, this clonotype turned up once. The genes are TRBV19 and TRBJ1-2; D gene unclear. CDR3 length equals 11 residues. V was clipped by 2 bases and J by 8 bases, with 6 bases between them. Per germline, CDR1 LNHDA and CDR2 SQIVND (reference sequence). In DNA form, the CDR3 reads TGTGCCAGTAGTATACAGGAGGGCTACACCTTC. The encoded protein is CASSIQEGYTF.

The chain recombines TRBV7-6 with TRBJ2-5; D gene unclear. Germline V CDR1 and CDR2: SGHVS, FNYEAQ. The CDR3 length is 11 residues. Between the trimmed V and J ends, which lost 10 bases and 4 bases, there was a span of 10 bases. CDR3 amino acids: CAIRTAETQYF. The DNA of the CDR3 is TGTGCCATACGGACGGCAGAGACCCAGTACTTC.

This clonotype was detected only a few times. The chain employs TRBV3-1 and TRBJ2-2, with D maybe TRBD2 (5 bases). Germline loops: CDR1 LGHDT, CDR2 YNNKEL (reference sequence). This CDR3 spans 12 amino acids. Trimming removed 2 bases at V and 8 bases at J, with 6 bases between. The CDR3 bases are TGTGCCAGCAGCCAATCGGGGGGGGAGCTGTTTTTT. Protein sequence: CASSQSGGELFF.

The table lists this clonotype with many counts. This sequence joins TRBV6-5 and TRBJ2-1, with D uncertain. Germline CDR1 reads MNHEY; CDR2 reads SVGAGI. Trimming stripped 6 bases from V and 0 bases from J, with 9 bases between. There are 14 residues in the CDR3. The CDR3 DNA is TGTGCCAGCAGCCACACGAGCTCCTACAATGAGCAGTTCTTC. Translation: CASSHTSSYNEQFF.

This clonotype was found many times. V usage is TRBV19 and J usage is TRBJ2-7; the D gene is possibly TRBD1 (5 bases). Germline V gives CDR1 LNHDA, CDR2 SQIVND (reference sequence). Trimming cost V 3 bases and J 6 bases, with 18 bases left between them. The CDR3 consists of 15 residues. CDR3 in amino acids: CASSISLTPGAEQYF. The DNA of the CDR3 is TGTGCCAGTAGTATTTCCTTAACCCCTGGGGCCGAGCAGTACTTC. The entire variable domain, with the rest obtained from reference TRBV19 and TRBJ2-7, is as follows: DGGITQSPKYLFRKEGQNVTLSCEQNLNHDAMYWYRQDPGQGLRLIYYSQIVNDFQKGDIAEGYSVSREKKESFPLTVTSAQKNPTAFYLCASSISLTPGAEQYFGPGTRLTVT.

The chain is built from TRBV24-1 and TRBJ1-2; D unclear. Germline V gives CDR1 KGHDR, CDR2 SFDVKD. Trimming removed 4 bases from V and 8 bases from J, with 10 bases in between. The CDR3 consists of 12 residues. The CDR3 nucleotides are TGTGCCACCAGTGACCAAGGGAGGGGCTACACCTTC. Protein product: CATSDQGRGYTF.

The chain joins TRBV7-9 to TRBJ1-1; D is unresolved. CDR1 and CDR2 (germline): SEHNR, FQNEAQ (reference sequence). The CDR3 totals 12 residues. V gave up 1 base and J gave up 6 bases, with 6 bases separating them. In DNA, the CDR3 is TGTGCCAGCAGCTTAGACGGACCTGAAGCTTTCTTT. Translation: CASSLDGPEAFF. The full variable domain, its missing parts supplied by reference TRBV7-9 and TRBJ1-1, is DTGVSQNPRHKITKRGQNVTFRCDPISEHNRLYWYRQTLGQGPEFLTYFQNEAQLEKSRLLSDRFSAERPKGSFSTLEIQRTEQGDSAMYLCASSLDGPEAFFGQGTRLTVV.

This clonotype was detected ten times or more. The chain recombines TRBV5-4 with TRBJ2-5; TRBD2 might be the D (7 bases). Germline CDR1 is SGHNT and CDR2 is YYREEE (reference sequence). The V gene lost 9 bases and the J gene lost 5 bases, with 20 bases spanning the gap. This CDR3 contains 14 residues. The CDR3 reads CATNEGGEWETQYF. The CDR3 nucleotides are TGTGCCACCAACGAAGGGGGGGAATGGGAGACCCAGTACTTC.

This rearrangement joins TRBV7-3 to TRBJ2-3; possible D gene TRBD2, 6 bases. Germline lookup yields CDR1 SGHTA and CDR2 FQGTGA. CDR3 length equals 15 residues. V lost 3 bases and J 0 bases, leaving 10 bases between the germline ends. The CDR3 is CASSFDRGSTDTQYF. CDR3 DNA: TGTGCCAGCAGCTTTGATCGGGGGAGCACAGATACGCAGTATTTT.

The rearrangement uses TRBV5-1 and TRBJ1-1; D possibly corresponds to TRBD1 (5 bases). CDR1 and CDR2 from the germline V gene are SGHRS and YFSETQ. V was trimmed by 4 bases and J by 10 bases, leaving 20 bases between them. CDR3 length: 14 amino acids. CDR3 region: CASSPTAQALRAFF. CDR3 in DNA: TGCGCCAGCAGCCCCACCGCACAGGCGCTGCGAGCTTTCTTT.

The chain combines TRBV3-1 with TRBJ2-5; TRBD1 matches at 10 bases. V dropped 2 bases and J dropped 4; count of bases not matched to a gene: 7. CDR1 and CDR2 (germline): LGHDT, YNNKEL (reference sequence). The CDR3 has 16 residues. This chain's CDR3 is CASSQRQGAKIETQYF. CDR3 DNA sequence: TGTGCCAGCAGCCAACGACAGGGGGCCAAGATAGAGACCCAGTACTTC.

The sample holds a few counts of this clonotype. This rearrangement joins TRBV3-1 to TRBJ1-2; possible D gene TRBD1, 5 bases. Germline V CDR1 and CDR2: LGHDT, YNNKEL (reference sequence). V was pared by 0 bases and J by 1 base, with 12 bases between. This CDR3 has 16 residues. CDR3 sequence reads: CASSQDLTGFNYGYTF. The CDR3 bases are TGTGCCAGCAGCCAAGACCTCACAGGTTTTAACTATGGCTACACCTTC.

This clonotype turned up a few times. Written as DNA, the CDR3 is TGCAGCGTTGGGGACGACATTGGGCGGTACGAGCAGTACTTC. This codes for CSVGDDIGRYEQYF. The chain combines TRBV29-1 with TRBJ2-7; the D gene could be TRBD1 or TRBD2 (5 bases each). Germline loops: CDR1 SQVTM, CDR2 ANQGSEA. With 4 bases removed from V and 4 bases from J, the gap between germline ends came to 17 bases. The CDR3 totals 14 residues.

About this clonotype: It is unclear where the CDR3 begins or ends on the DNA, so no DNA is shown, and the CDR3 is as TCRdb lists it. The chain couples TRBV25-1 to TRBJ2-1; the table names TRBD2, a call not compared with the DNA. Germline assignment: CDR1 MGHDK and CDR2 SYGVNS. The CDR3 totals 16 residues, both ends included. CDR3 protein: CACSARGREGRGEQFF.

V is TRBV6-2 or TRBV6-3 and J is TRBJ2-7; 7 bases agree with TRBD1. In germline, CDR1 is MNHEY, CDR2 SVGEGT. V lost 2 bases and J lost 3; bases outside the gene matches: 7. The CDR3 is 15 amino acids. This CDR3 reads CASSYPTGSSYEQYF. CDR3 in DNA: TGTGCCAGCAGTTACCCGACAGGGTCTAGCTACGAGCAGTACTTC.

The V and J genes are TRBV2 and TRBJ2-3; the match to TRBD1 covers 8 bases. Trimming removed 4 bases from V and 4 bases from J; junction bases left unmatched: 1. Germline CDR1 is SNHLY and CDR2 is FYNNEI. This CDR3 has 13 residues. Here the CDR3 DNA reads TGTGCCAGCAGTGGGACAGGGCCAGATACGCAGTATTTT. Translating it yields CASSGTGPDTQYF. Supplemented by reference TRBV2 and TRBJ2-3, the full variable domain reads EPEVTQTPSHQVTQMGQEVILRCVPISNHLYFYWYRQILGQKVEFLVSFYNNEISEKSEIFDDQFSVERPDGSNFTLKIRSTKLEDSAMYFCASSGTGPDTQYFGPGTRLTVL.

The CDR3: CATSRDRGHEQYF. The CDR3 DNA follows: TGTGCCACCAGCAGGGACAGGGGGCACGAGCAGTACTTC. The chain has TRBV15 and TRBJ2-7, with 11 bases matching TRBD1. V dropped 3 bases and J dropped 5; count of bases not matched to a gene: 0. Germline V gene data show CDR1 as LNHNV and CDR2 as YYDKDF (reference sequence). The CDR3 extends over 13 amino acids.

V and J are TRBV29-1 and TRBJ2-1, with D maybe TRBD2 (6 bases). Germline loops: CDR1 SQVTM, CDR2 ANQGSEA. The CDR3 extends over 15 amino acids. The ends were cut back, 3 bases at V and 4 bases at J, with 16 bases in the middle. As DNA, the CDR3 is TGCAGCGTTGACAGAGTTAGCGGAGCGTACAATGAGCAGTTCTTC. It codes for CSVDRVSGAYNEQFF.

This clonotype was seen repeatedly, ten times or more. The CDR3 here is CASSLPPGQGYEQYF. The CDR3 bases are TGTGCCAGCAGCTTACCTCCGGGACAGGGCTACGAGCAGTACTTC. The rearrangement links TRBV7-9 to TRBJ2-7, with TRBD1 identical over 9 bases. CDR1 is SEHNR and CDR2 is FQNEAQ in the germline V gene (reference sequence). The CDR3 loop spans 15 amino acids. Trimming at V came to 2 bases and at J to 3 bases, leaving 5 bases not matched to a gene.

This clonotype appeared a few times. V gene TRBV9 combines with J gene TRBJ1-2, with D unresolved. The germline CDR1 and CDR2 sequences are SGDLS and YYNGEE. This CDR3 has 19 amino acids. V lost 5 bases and J 4 bases, leaving 30 bases between the germline ends. CDR3 coding DNA: TGTGCCAGCAGTGCTAGAGATCAGGCCAACCAATTGCCCCTCTATGGCTACACCTTC. Protein product: CASSARDQANQLPLYGYTF. Full variable domain (remainder filled in from reference TRBV9 and TRBJ1-2): DSGVTQTPKHLITATGQRVTLRCSPRSGDLSVYWYQQSLDQGLQFLIQYYNGEERAKGNILERFSAQQFPDLHSELNLSSLELGDSALYFCASSARDQANQLPLYGYTFGSGTRLTVV.

The chain employs TRBV19 and TRBJ2-1; no reliable D call. Trimming removed 1 base from V and 5 bases from J, with 9 bases in between. This CDR3 has 14 residues. The V gene's germline CDR1 is LNHDA and CDR2 SQIVND (reference sequence). CDR3 protein: CASSIVRVNNEQFF. CDR3 in DNA: TGTGCCAGTAGTATAGTCCGAGTCAACAATGAGCAGTTCTTC.